This TCR beta chain was obtained from a study of blood T cells in healthy people across ages. The V and J ends lost 4 bases and 1 base respectively, with 5 bases between them. Germline-derived CDR1 and CDR2 are SGHKS and YYEKEE (reference sequence). The CDR3 is made up of 12 amino acids. This clonotype showed up just a few times. This may be a read error, as it is one base from a much larger clone. The second PCR ran roughly 6 to 11 cycles with a sample-barcoded 5' primer and J-beta primers. One entry per CDR3 protein, called by TCRdb with MiXCR from the 5' RACE reads. The sample consists of about 1.7 million distinct CDR3 sequences, about 30% of them appearing once.

The V and J genes are TRBV5-5 and TRBJ2-5, with unresolved D. The sequence came from a woman in her thirties in good health. The specimen sequenced was blood. The CDR3 DNA is TGTGCCAGCAGCGTCTTCCAAGAGACCCAGTACTTC. This sequence encodes CASSVFQETQYF. The complete variable domain, with remaining parts taken from reference TRBV5-5 and TRBJ2-5, reads DAGVTQSPTHLIKTRGQQVTLRCSPISGHKSVSWYQQVLGQGPQFIFQYYEKEERGRGNFPDRFSARQFPNYSSELNVNALLLGDSALYLCASSVFQETQYFGPGTRLLVL.